This T cell receptor (beta chain) was recorded in a study of T cells expressing NK-cell markers. Looking at the study overall: Seven donors tested HCMV-seropositive and one tested seronegative among the eight sequenced.

As for this clonotype: The antigen is not known.

This CDR3 is built from 13 residues. Germline CDR1 reads LNHNV; CDR2 reads YYDKDF (reference sequence). Findings and limits, study-wide: The CD3+CD56-NKG2C+ fraction was also led by these clonotypes in a few donors. For a handful of donors, the dominant NKG2C+ clonotypes made up roughly 1.0-7.5% of their CD8+ T cells.

Generation of TCR beta cDNA was performed by 5'RACE template switching incorporating UMIs. TCRdb reprocessed the 5' RACE reads and reports one entry per CDR3 protein, with no DNA. The sample data list 350,000 to 400,000 distinct CDR3 sequences. Sequenced sample: blood T cells: a sorted CD56 or NKG2C T cell subset, CD4+ or CD8+ T cells, or bulk PBMC T cells (not recorded which). This receptor was identified in a woman aged 50 to 60 in good health. This chain uses TRBV15 with TRBJ1-4; TCRdb lists TRBD1, though no DNA is available to test this call. The CDR3 reads CATSTRQAEKLFF.